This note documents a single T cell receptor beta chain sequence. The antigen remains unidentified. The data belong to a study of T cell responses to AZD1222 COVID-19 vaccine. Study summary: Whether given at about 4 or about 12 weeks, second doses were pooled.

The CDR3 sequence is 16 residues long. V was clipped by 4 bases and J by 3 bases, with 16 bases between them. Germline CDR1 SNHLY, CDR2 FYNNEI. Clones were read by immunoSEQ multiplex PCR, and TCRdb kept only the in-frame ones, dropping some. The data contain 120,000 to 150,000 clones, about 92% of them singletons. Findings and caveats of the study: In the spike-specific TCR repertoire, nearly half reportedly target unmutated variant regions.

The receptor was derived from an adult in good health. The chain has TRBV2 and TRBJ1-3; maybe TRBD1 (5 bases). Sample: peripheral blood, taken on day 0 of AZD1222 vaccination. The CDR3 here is CASSVGMGLIGNTIYF. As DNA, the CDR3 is TGTGCCAGCAGTGTTGGTATGGGGCTAATTGGAAACACCATATATTTT.